The 14 T cell receptor beta chains listed next were all sequenced from one sample in a study of shared T cell receptors in the human thymus. Repertoires were generated with immunoSEQ multiplex PCR, while TCRdb's copy carries only in-frame clones and drops some. The sample shows roughly 710,000 clones, 70% to 90% of them seen only once. The data were also submitted as part of a second study, on human thymus T cells.

Sequences were obtained from thymocytes. These TCRs come from a girl less than two years old with a congenital heart defect.

The genes are TRBV5-5 and TRBJ1-1, with D possibly matching TRBD1 (6 bases). Germline CDR1 is SGHKS and CDR2 is YYEKEE (reference sequence). This CDR3 is built from 14 residues. Trimming cost V 4 bases and J 2 bases, with 12 bases left between them. This chain's CDR3 is CASSQQGFNTEAFF. The CDR3 DNA reads as TGTGCCAGCAGCCAACAGGGATTCAACACTGAAGCTTTCTTT. The variable domain in full, completed from reference TRBV5-5 and TRBJ1-1, reads DAGVTQSPTHLIKTRGQQVTLRCSPISGHKSVSWYQQVLGQGPQFIFQYYEKEERGRGNFPDRFSARQFPNYSSELNVNALLLGDSALYLCASSQQGFNTEAFFGQGTRLTVV.

This sequence joins TRBV9 and TRBJ1-2, with D possibly being TRBD1 (5 bases). Trimming took 0 bases from V and 8 from J, leaving 14 bases between them. The CDR3 has 14 amino acids. Germline V gene lookup returns CDR1 SGDLS and CDR2 YYNGEE. The CDR3 reads CASSVAGRDMGYTF. Here the CDR3 DNA reads TGTGCCAGCAGCGTAGCGGGCAGGGATATGGGCTACACCTTC.

This chain links TRBV25-1 with TRBJ1-3, with a possible D match to TRBD1 (6 bases). Germline loops: CDR1 MGHDK, CDR2 SYGVNS. The CDR3 totals 15 residues. V shed 6 bases and J shed 0 bases, with 12 bases lying between them. The CDR3 sequence is CASSPQGDSGNTIYF. The CDR3 DNA sequence: TGTGCCAGCAGCCCACAGGGAGACTCTGGAAACACCATATATTTT.

This chain uses TRBV30 with TRBJ2-2, with 15 bases that match TRBD2. CDR1 is GTSNPN, CDR2 SVGIG, per germline (reference sequence). The CDR3 extends over 17 amino acids. With 4 bases clipped from V and 1 base from J, the junction kept 4 bases outside the gene matches. The CDR3 spells CAWTGTSGGMNTGELFF. The DNA of the CDR3 is TGTGCCTGGACCGGGACTAGCGGGGGGATGAACACCGGGGAGCTGTTTTTT.

V and J are TRBV29-1 and TRBJ1-1; perhaps TRBD1 as D (6 bases). CDR3 length equals 17 residues. V lost 3 bases to trimming and J lost 0 bases, with 20 bases between them. Germline CDR1 SQVTM, CDR2 ANQGSEA. The CDR3 DNA follows: TGCAGCGTTGACGGCCAACTCGGGCAGGGGCTGAACACTGAAGCTTTCTTT. Encoded protein: CSVDGQLGQGLNTEAFF.

The chain recombines TRBV11-2 with TRBJ1-2; the match to TRBD1 covers 10 bases. Germline CDR1 reads SGHAT; CDR2 reads FQNNGV. Unmatched junction bases numbered 13, after V lost 4 bases and J lost 8 bases. The CDR3 has 16 amino acids. The CDR3 DNA reads TGTGCCAGCAGCTCTGGTCGGGACAGGGGCCCGGGAGGCTACACCTTC. Translating it yields CASSSGRDRGPGGYTF.

V gene TRBV10-3 combines with J gene TRBJ2-7; 10 bases map to TRBD1. The germline V gene has CDR1 ENHRY and CDR2 SYGVKD. This CDR3 comprises 14 residues. J gave up 5 bases and V 9 bases, and 10 bases lay outside the gene matches. DNA for the CDR3: TGTGCCATATTAGACCGGGACAGGGGCGACGAGCAGTACTTC. It translates to CAILDRDRGDEQYF.

V gene TRBV6-6 combines with J gene TRBJ1-2; D possibly corresponds to TRBD1 (5 bases). Deletions cut 4 bases from V and 0 bases from J, with 12 bases between. The CDR3 sequence is 15 residues long. Germline V gene data show CDR1 as MNHNY and CDR2 as SVGAGI (reference sequence). The CDR3: CASSLTAPANYGYTF. In nucleotides, the CDR3 is TGTGCCAGCAGTTTGACAGCTCCCGCTAACTATGGCTACACCTTC.

This chain connects TRBV28 to TRBJ1-4, with 7 nucleotides matching TRBD1. The ends lost 3 bases at V and 0 bases at J; junction bases unmatched: 13. The V gene's germline CDR1 is MDHEN and CDR2 SYDVKM. The CDR3 sequence is 19 residues long. This CDR3 reads CASSFLSGDRAPTNEKLFF. CDR3 sequence (DNA): TGTGCCAGCAGTTTTCTATCGGGAGACAGGGCACCAACTAATGAAAAACTGTTTTTT.

A single count supports this clone. This rearrangement joins TRBV18 to TRBJ1-3, with 7 bases aligning to TRBD1. The CDR3 is made up of 16 amino acids. After removal of 3 bases from V and 0 bases from J, the junction contained 5 bases not matched to a gene. The germline gives CDR1 KGHSH, CDR2 LQKENI. The CDR3 is CASSPSGQDSGNTIYF. Here the CDR3 DNA reads TGTGCCAGCTCACCTTCAGGACAGGACTCTGGAAACACCATATATTTT.

The rearrangement joins TRBV5-5 to TRBJ2-3; 10 bases agree with TRBD1. The CDR3 sequence is 14 residues long. Germline trimming cut 10 bases from V and 2 bases from J; bases unmatched to any gene: 7. Germline CDR1 is SGHKS and CDR2 is YYEKEE (reference sequence). CDR3 loop: CACAGQGFTDTQYF. The DNA for the CDR3 is TGTGCCTGCGCGGGACAGGGGTTCACAGATACGCAGTATTTT.

The chain couples TRBV5-1 to TRBJ2-1, with TRBD1 identical over 8 bases. Germline CDR1 and CDR2: SGHRS and YFSETQ. This CDR3 region has 15 residues. V was pared by 4 bases and J by 7 bases, with 10 bases of the junction left unmatched. This chain's CDR3 is CASSKIQGVGNEQFF. In DNA, the CDR3 is TGCGCCAGCAGCAAAATACAGGGGGTTGGGAATGAGCAGTTCTTC.

This sequence joins TRBV29-1 and TRBJ1-2; 7 bases are a match to TRBD1. CDR3 length: 12 amino acids. Germline V gene sequence: CDR1 SQVTM, CDR2 ANQGSEA. V lost 6 bases, J lost 8 bases, and 9 bases stayed unmatched. The DNA of the CDR3 is TGCAGCGTCGGACTCAGGGGGTCAGGCTACACCTTC. It encodes CSVGLRGSGYTF.

The table lists this clone with a few counts. The chain joins TRBV5-4 to TRBJ2-3, with 9 positions matching TRBD2. Trimming took 1 base from V and 4 from J; bases not matched to a gene: 10. From germline, CDR1 is SGHNT and CDR2 YYREEE (reference sequence). The CDR3 length is 17 residues. The CDR3 reads CASSLKPRGGAPDTQYF. DNA of the CDR3: TGTGCCAGCAGCTTGAAACCCCGCGGGGGGGCCCCAGATACGCAGTATTTT.